One and the same sample provided the 7 T cell receptor beta chains below, sequenced in a study of blood T cell repertoires in COVID-19. Repertoires were generated with immunoSEQ multiplex PCR, while TCRdb's copy carries only in-frame clones and drops some. The table has about 11,000 clones, about three quarters seen once. Sequencing was performed on peripheral blood. These receptors all stem from a man aged 60 to 69 with COVID-19, enrolled during active disease.

This clone has only a few counts. The rearrangement joins TRBV13 to TRBJ2-7, with 10 bases matching TRBD2. Trimming took 5 bases from V and 5 from J; bases not matched to a gene: 12. The length of the CDR3 is 16 residues. The germline gives CDR1 PRHDT, CDR2 FYEKMQ (reference sequence). CDR3 protein: CASSQRGASGSDEQYV. The CDR3 DNA sequence: TGTGCCAGCAGCCAACGCGGGGCTAGCGGGAGCGACGAGCAGTACGTC.

The chain joins TRBV25-1 to TRBJ2-2, with TRBD1 identical over 7 bases. The CDR3 covers 18 residues. In germline, CDR1 is MGHDK, CDR2 SYGVNS. The J segment lost 1 base and the V segment lost 3 bases, leaving 11 bases of the junction unmatched. The CDR3 loop reads CASSDLPPRTGNTGELFF. In nucleotides, the CDR3 is TGTGCCAGCAGTGATTTACCCCCCCGGACAGGGAACACCGGGGAGCTGTTTTTT.

J is TRBJ1-5 and V is TRBV9; D call uncertain. Germline CDR1 reads SGDLS; CDR2 reads YYNGEE. The CDR3 spans 15 residues. Trimming cost V 4 bases and J 0 bases, with 11 bases left between them. This CDR3 reads CASSPGSVSNQPQHF. CDR3 nucleotides: TGTGCCAGCAGCCCGGGGTCCGTTAGCAATCAGCCCCAGCATTTT.

This clone was seen more than once but under ten times. The V call is TRBV25-1, the J call TRBJ1-1; 7 positions match TRBD1. Trimming at V came to 6 bases and at J to 5 bases, leaving 3 bases not matched to a gene. Per the germline V gene, CDR1 is MGHDK and CDR2 is SYGVNS. The CDR3 is 12 amino acids. The DNA of the CDR3 is TGTGCCAGCAGGACAGGGAGTACTGAAGCTTTCTTT. Protein: CASRTGSTEAFF. Complete variable domain (other parts from reference TRBV25-1 and TRBJ1-1): EADIYQTPRYLVIGTGKKITLECSQTMGHDKMYWYQQDPGMELHLIHYSYGVNSTEKGDLSSESTVSRIRTEHFPLTLESARPSHTSQYLCASRTGSTEAFFGQGTRLTVV.

This clone turned up a few times. The rearrangement uses TRBV18 and TRBJ2-5, with TRBD2 matching over 8 bases. V gave up 4 bases and J gave up 2 bases; unmatched junction bases: 3. The length of the CDR3 is 14 residues. Germline V lookup: CDR1 KGHSH, CDR2 LQKENI. The CDR3 sequence: CASSRTSGQETQYF. The CDR3 nucleotides read TGTGCCAGCTCACGTACTAGCGGACAAGAGACCCAGTACTTC.

This chain joins TRBV11-3 and TRBJ2-3; TRBD2 agrees at 10 bases. CDR1 and CDR2 from the germline V gene are SGHNT and YENEEA. The CDR3 loop spans 16 amino acids. Trimming removed 5 bases from V and 2 bases from J; junction bases left unmatched: 7. The DNA of the CDR3 is TGTGCCAGCAGCACTTCACTAGCGGGGTCCACAGATACGCAGTATTTT. Translated, it gives CASSTSLAGSTDTQYF. Full variable domain (missing parts from reference TRBV11-3 and TRBJ2-3): EAGVVQSPRYKIIEKKQPVAFWCNPISGHNTLYWYLQNLGQGPELLIRYENEEAVDDSQLPKDRFSAERLKGVDSTLKIQPAELGDSAVYLCASSTSLAGSTDTQYFGPGTRLTVL.

The genes are TRBV13 and TRBJ2-3; no clear D. Germline CDR1 and CDR2: PRHDT and FYEKMQ (reference sequence). V dropped 5 bases and J dropped 1 base, with 7 bases sitting between them. This CDR3 has 13 amino acids. The CDR3 sequence: CASSLPGTDTQYF. Here the CDR3 DNA reads TGTGCCAGCAGCCTACCGGGCACAGATACGCAGTATTTT.